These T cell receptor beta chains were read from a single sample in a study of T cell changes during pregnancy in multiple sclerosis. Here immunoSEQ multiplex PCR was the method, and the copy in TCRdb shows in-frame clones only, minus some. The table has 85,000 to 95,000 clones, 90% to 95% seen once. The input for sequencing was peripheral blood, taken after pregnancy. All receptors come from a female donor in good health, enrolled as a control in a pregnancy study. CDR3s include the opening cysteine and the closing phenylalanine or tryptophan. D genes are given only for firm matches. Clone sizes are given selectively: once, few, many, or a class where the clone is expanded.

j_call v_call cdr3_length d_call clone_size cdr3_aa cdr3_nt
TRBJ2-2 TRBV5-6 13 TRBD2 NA CASSPGGTGELFF TGTGCCAGCAGCCCGGGGGGCACCGGGGAGCTGTTTTTT
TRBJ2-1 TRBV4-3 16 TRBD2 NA CASSQATSGSYNEQFF TGCGCCAGCAGCCAGGCGACTAGCGGTTCCTACAATGAGCAGTTCTTC
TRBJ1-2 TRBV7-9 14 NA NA CASSRIPDSDGYTF TGTGCCAGCAGCCGCATTCCTGACAGCGATGGCTACACCTTC
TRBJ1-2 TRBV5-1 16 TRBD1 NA CASSLKTGGGNYGYTF TGCGCCAGCAGCTTAAAAACAGGGGGCGGTAACTATGGCTACACCTTC
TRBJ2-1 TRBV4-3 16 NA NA CASSQEGQGKYNEQFF TGCGCCAGCAGCCAAGAAGGCCAGGGGAAATACAATGAGCAGTTCTTC
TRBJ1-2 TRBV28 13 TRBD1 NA CASSWTGAYGYTF TGTGCCAGCAGTTGGACAGGGGCCTATGGCTACACCTTC
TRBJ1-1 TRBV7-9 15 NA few CASSQTRLANTEAFF TGTGCCAGCAGTCAAACCCGACTGGCTAACACTGAAGCTTTCTTT
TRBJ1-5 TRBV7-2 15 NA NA CASSLDGGVNQPQHF TGTGCCAGCAGCTTAGACGGAGGGGTGAATCAGCCCCAGCATTTT
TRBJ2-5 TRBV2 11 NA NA CASTPGATQYF TGTGCCAGCACCCCGGGAGCGACCCAGTACTTC
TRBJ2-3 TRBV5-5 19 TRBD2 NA CASSLDILGLAVYTDTQYF TGTGCCAGCAGCTTGGATATACTCGGACTAGCGGTATACACAGATACGCAGTATTTT
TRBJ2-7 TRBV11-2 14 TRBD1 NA CATSPTGEPYEQYF TGTGCCACCTCGCCTACAGGGGAACCCTACGAGCAGTACTTC
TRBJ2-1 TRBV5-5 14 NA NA CASSRDPGYNEQFF TGTGCCAGCAGCCGCGACCCAGGCTACAATGAGCAGTTCTTC
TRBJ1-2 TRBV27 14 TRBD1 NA CASSFGQADYGYTF TGTGCCAGCAGTTTCGGACAGGCGGACTATGGCTACACCTTC
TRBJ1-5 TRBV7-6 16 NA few CASSLGGLYSNQPQHF TGTGCCAGCAGCTTAGGGGGCCTTTATAGCAATCAGCCCCAGCATTTT
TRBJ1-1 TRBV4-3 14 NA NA CASSPEVGSGEAFF TGCGCCAGCAGCCCGGAGGTGGGCAGCGGGGAAGCTTTCTTT
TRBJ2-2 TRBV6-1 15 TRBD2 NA CASTSGGSGTGELFF TGTGCCAGTACTAGCGGGGGTTCGGGAACCGGGGAGCTGTTTTTT
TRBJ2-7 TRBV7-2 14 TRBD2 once CASSRRGGRGEQYF TGTGCCAGCAGTAGACGGGGGGGTAGGGGCGAGCAGTACTTC
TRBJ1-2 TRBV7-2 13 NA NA CASSFQGNYGYTF TGTGCCAGCAGCTTTCAGGGGAACTATGGCTACACCTTC
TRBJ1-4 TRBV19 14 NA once CASSMSDNLEKLFF TGTGCCAGTAGTATGAGTGACAACCTCGAAAAACTGTTTTTT
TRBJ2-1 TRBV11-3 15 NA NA CASSPPGLGHNEQFF TGTGCCAGCAGCCCACCCGGACTTGGTCACAATGAGCAGTTCTTC
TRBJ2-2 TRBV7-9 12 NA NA CASSRYAGELFF TGTGCCAGCAGCCGTTATGCCGGGGAGCTGTTTTTT
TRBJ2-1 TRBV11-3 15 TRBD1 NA CASSLEGQGAGEQFF TGTGCCAGCAGCTTAGAAGGCCAGGGGGCCGGTGAGCAGTTCTTC
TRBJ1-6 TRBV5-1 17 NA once CASSADSVSSYNSPLHF TGCGCCAGCAGCGCAGACAGTGTCAGCTCCTATAATTCACCCCTCCACTTT
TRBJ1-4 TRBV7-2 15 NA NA CASSLPGRTNEKLFF TGTGCCAGCAGCTTACCCGGGAGAACTAATGAAAAACTGTTTTTT
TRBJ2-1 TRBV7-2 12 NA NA CASRTLGSEQFF TGTGCCAGCAGAACCCTAGGCAGTGAGCAGTTCTTC
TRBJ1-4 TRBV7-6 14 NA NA CASSYGRRGEKLFF TGTGCCAGCAGCTACGGACGGAGGGGTGAAAAACTGTTTTTT
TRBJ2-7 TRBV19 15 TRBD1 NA CASSISGGAAYEQYF TGTGCCAGTAGTATTTCAGGGGGCGCAGCCTACGAGCAGTACTTC
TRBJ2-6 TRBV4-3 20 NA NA CASSQEVAGSHSSGANVLTF TGCGCCAGCAGCCAAGAAGTGGCAGGATCGCACAGCTCTGGGGCCAACGTCCTGACTTTC
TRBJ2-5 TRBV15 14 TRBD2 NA CATSRDSGVETQYF TGTGCCACCAGCAGGGATAGCGGGGTGGAGACCCAGTACTTC
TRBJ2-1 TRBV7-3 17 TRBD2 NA CASSPLGLAGEYNEQFF TGTGCCAGCAGCCCCCTAGGACTAGCGGGGGAATACAATGAGCAGTTCTTC
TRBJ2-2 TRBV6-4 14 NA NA CASSVEGNTGELFF TGTGCCAGCAGTGTGGAGGGGAACACCGGGGAGCTGTTTTTT
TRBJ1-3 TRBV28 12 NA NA CASSLYGDTIYF TGTGCCAGCAGTCTATACGGGGACACCATATATTTT
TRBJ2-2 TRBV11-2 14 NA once CASSGRMNTGELFF TGTGCCAGCAGCGGCAGGATGAACACCGGGGAGCTGTTTTTT
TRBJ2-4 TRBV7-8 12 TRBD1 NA CASSLEGQGQTF TGTGCCAGCAGCTTAGAAGGACAGGGGCAAACCTTC
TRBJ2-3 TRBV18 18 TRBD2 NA CASSPLASGGTSTDTQYF TGTGCCAGCTCACCACTCGCTAGCGGCGGCACTAGCACAGATACGCAGTATTTT
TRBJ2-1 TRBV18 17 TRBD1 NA CASSPTETGVFYNEQFF TGTGCCAGCTCACCAACGGAGACAGGGGTCTTTTACAATGAGCAGTTCTTC
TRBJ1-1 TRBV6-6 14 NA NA CASSYSGDGYEAFF TGTGCCAGCAGTTACTCGGGCGACGGATATGAAGCTTTCTTT
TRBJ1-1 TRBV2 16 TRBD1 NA CASTPRRTGMNTEAFF TGTGCCAGCACCCCCCGGCGGACAGGAATGAACACTGAAGCTTTCTTT
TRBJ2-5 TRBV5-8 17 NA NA CASSLSVQRVIEETQYF TGTGCCAGCAGCTTGTCCGTTCAGCGAGTCATAGAAGAGACCCAGTACTTC
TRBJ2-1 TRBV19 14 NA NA CASRPNGGTNEQFF TGTGCCAGTAGACCCAACGGGGGAACCAATGAGCAGTTCTTC
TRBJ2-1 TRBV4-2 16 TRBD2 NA CASSQTTSGVYNEQFF TGTGCCAGCAGCCAGACCACTAGCGGGGTCTACAATGAGCAGTTCTTC
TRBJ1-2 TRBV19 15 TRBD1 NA CASSMGGGQGRGYTF TGTGCCAGTAGTATGGGAGGGGGACAGGGACGTGGCTACACCTTC
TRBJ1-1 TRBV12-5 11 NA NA CASGLGQKAFF TGTGCTAGTGGTTTGGGGCAGAAAGCTTTCTTT